The sequence of this T cell receptor beta chain was determined in a study of blood T cell repertoires in COVID-19. Study as a whole: Material from acute and convalescent COVID-19 was sourced from the United States, Italy and Spain.

Germline loops: CDR1 MNHNS, CDR2 SASEGT. The CDR3 length is 15 residues. V lost 2 bases to trimming and J lost 0 bases, with 8 bases between them. This table comes from immunoSEQ multiplex PCR, and its TCRdb copy is limited to in-frame clones, with some not included. Here the sample spans around 270,000 clones, 70% to 90% being singletons. Sequencing used peripheral blood. J is TRBJ2-1 and V is TRBV6-1; TRBD2 is a possible D gene (5 bases). The receptor was derived from a woman in her sixties or seventies with COVID-19, enrolled during active disease. The CDR3 sequence: CASSESAGSYNEQFF. The DNA for the CDR3 is TGTGCCAGCAGTGAATCGGCGGGCTCCTACAATGAGCAGTTCTTC.